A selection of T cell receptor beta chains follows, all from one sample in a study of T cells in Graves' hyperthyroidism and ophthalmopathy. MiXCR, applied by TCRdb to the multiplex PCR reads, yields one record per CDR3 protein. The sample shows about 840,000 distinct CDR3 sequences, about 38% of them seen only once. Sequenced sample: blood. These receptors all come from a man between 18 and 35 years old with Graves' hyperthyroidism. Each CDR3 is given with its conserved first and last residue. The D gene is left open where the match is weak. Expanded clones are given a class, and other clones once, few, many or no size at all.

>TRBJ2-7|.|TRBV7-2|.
CASSLEPRTYEQYF
TGTGCCAGCAGCTTAGAGCCCAGAACCTACGAGCAGTACTTC
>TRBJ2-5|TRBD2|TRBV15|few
CATSNRDYSQMETQYF
TGTGCCACCAGCAACCGGGACTATTCCCAAATGGAGACCCAGTACTTC
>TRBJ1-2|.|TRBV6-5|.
CAISYSSRTRGYTF
TGTGCCATCAGTTACTCGTCCAGGACGCGGGGCTACACCTTC
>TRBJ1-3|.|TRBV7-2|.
CASSFGQVNTIYF
TGTGCCAGCAGCTTCGGGCAGGTGAACACCATATATTTT
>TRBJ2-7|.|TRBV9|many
CASSVGTKGEQYF
TGTGCCAGCAGCGTAGGGACTAAGGGCGAGCAGTACTTC
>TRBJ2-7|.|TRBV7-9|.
CASSVGIQTSYEQYF
TGTGCCAGCAGCGTTGGTATCCAGACTAGCTACGAGCAGTACTTC
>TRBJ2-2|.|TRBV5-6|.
CASSMEAGQPGELFF
TGTGCCAGCAGCATGGAGGCAGGGCAACCCGGGGAGCTGTTTTTT
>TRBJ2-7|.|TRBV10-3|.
CAASGGFDEQHF
TGTGCCGCCAGCGGAGGGTTCGACGAGCAGCACTTC
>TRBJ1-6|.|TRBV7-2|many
CASSPRAGESYNSPLHF
TGTGCCAGCAGCCCACGTGCCGGGGAGTCCTATAATTCACCCCTCCACTTT
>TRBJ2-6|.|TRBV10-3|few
CAISEEGANVLTF
TGTGCCATCAGTGAGGAGGGGGCCAACGTCCTGACTTTC
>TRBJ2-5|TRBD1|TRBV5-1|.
CASSSEPQGQQETQYF
TGCGCCAGCAGCTCAGAACCCCAGGGACAGCAAGAGACCCAGTACTTC
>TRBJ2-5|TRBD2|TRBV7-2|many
CASSGLAETQYF
TGTGCCAGCAGCGGACTAGCGGAGACCCAGTACTTC
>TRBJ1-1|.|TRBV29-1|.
CSVEESPGITEAFF
TGCAGCGTTGAAGAGTCACCAGGGATAACTGAAGCTTTCTTT
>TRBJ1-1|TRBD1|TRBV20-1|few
CSASSSGGTGRQAFF
TGCAGTGCTAGTTCCTCAGGGGGCACCGGTAGGCAAGCTTTCTTT
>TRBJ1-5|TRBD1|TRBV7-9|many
CASSPGTGYQPQHF
TGTGCCAGCAGTCCCGGGACAGGTTATCAGCCCCAGCATTTT
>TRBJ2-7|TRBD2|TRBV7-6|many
CASSLGGTKEQYF
TGTGCCAGCAGCTTAGGAGGGACTAAGGAGCAGTACTTC
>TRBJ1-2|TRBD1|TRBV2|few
CASTGTGTYGYTF
TGTGCCAGCACCGGGACAGGAACCTATGGCTACACCTTC
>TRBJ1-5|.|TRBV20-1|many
CSASRAGTNQPQHF
TGCAGTGCTAGTCGAGCAGGGACGAATCAGCCCCAGCATTTT
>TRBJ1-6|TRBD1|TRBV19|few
CASSSQGILSPLHF
TGTGCCAGTAGCTCACAGGGGATTTTGTCACCCCTCCACTTT
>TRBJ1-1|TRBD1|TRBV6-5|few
CASRSGQVNTEAFF
TGTGCCAGCAGATCGGGACAGGTGAACACTGAAGCTTTCTTT